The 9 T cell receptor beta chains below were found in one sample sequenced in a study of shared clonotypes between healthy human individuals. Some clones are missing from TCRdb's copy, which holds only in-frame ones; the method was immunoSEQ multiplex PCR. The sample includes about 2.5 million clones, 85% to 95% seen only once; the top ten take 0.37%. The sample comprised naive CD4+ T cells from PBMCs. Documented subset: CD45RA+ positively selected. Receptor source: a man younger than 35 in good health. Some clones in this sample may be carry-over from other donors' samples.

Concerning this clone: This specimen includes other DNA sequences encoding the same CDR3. CDR3 coding DNA: TGCGCCAGCAGCTTCGGGACAGGCTATGGCTACACCTTC. Protein product: CASSFGTGYGYTF. This rearrangement joins TRBV5-1 to TRBJ1-2; TRBD1 aligns across 8 bases. Germline CDR1 and CDR2: SGHRS and YFSETQ. The trim removed 2 bases at V and 4 bases at J, leaving 1 base unmatched. The CDR3 runs to 13 residues.

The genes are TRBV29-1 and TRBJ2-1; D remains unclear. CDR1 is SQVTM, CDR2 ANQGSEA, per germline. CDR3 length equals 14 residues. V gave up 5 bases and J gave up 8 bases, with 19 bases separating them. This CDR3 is CSVRADLGSHEQFF. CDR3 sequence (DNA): TGCAGCGTTCGGGCCGACTTGGGGTCCCATGAGCAGTTCTTC.

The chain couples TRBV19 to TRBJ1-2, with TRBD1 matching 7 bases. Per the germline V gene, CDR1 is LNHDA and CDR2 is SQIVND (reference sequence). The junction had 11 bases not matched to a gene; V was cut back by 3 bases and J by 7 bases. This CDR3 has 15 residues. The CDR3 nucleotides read TGTGCCAGTAGTATCCGGGACAGACTTTTTGGTGGCTACACCTTC. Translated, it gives CASSIRDRLFGGYTF.

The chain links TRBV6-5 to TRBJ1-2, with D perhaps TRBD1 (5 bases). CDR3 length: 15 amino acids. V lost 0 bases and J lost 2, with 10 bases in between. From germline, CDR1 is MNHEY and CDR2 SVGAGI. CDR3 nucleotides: TGTGCCAGCAGTTACTCCGCCGGGGCAAACTATGGCTACACCTTC. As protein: CASSYSAGANYGYTF.

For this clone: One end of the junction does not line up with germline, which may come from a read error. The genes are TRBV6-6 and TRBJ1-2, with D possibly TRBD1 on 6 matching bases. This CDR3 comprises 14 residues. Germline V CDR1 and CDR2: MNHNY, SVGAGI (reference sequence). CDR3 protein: CASSYFGGDYGCTF. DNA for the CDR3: TGTGCCAGCAGTTACTTCGGGGGCGACTATGGCTGCACCTTC.

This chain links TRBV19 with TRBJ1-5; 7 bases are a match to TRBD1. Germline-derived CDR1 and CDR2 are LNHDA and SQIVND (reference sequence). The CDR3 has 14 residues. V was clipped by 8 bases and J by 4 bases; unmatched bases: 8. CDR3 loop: CASAFGTANQPQHF. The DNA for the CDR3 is TGTGCCAGTGCCTTTGGGACAGCAAATCAGCCCCAGCATTTT.

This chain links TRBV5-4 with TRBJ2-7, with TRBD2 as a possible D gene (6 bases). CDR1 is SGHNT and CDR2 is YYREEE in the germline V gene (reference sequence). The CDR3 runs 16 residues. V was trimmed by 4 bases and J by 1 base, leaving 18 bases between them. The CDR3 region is CASSPTAGTSSYEQYF. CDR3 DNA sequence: TGTGCCAGCAGCCCTACTGCCGGGACTTCTTCCTACGAGCAGTACTTC.

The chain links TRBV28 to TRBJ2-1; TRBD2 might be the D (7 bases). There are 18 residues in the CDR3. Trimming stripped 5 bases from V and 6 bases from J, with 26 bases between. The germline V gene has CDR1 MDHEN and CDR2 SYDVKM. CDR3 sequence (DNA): TGTGCCAGCAGTGACGTTGAGGGGGAGGGACCCCTCCGCAATGAGCAGTTCTTC. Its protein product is CASSDVEGEGPLRNEQFF.

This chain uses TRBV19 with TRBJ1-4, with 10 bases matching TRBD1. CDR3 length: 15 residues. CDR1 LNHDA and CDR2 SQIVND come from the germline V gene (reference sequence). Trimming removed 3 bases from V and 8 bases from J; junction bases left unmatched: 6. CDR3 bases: TGTGCCAGTAGTATGGTGGGACAGGGGCAGGAAAAACTGTTTTTT. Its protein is CASSMVGQGQEKLFF.